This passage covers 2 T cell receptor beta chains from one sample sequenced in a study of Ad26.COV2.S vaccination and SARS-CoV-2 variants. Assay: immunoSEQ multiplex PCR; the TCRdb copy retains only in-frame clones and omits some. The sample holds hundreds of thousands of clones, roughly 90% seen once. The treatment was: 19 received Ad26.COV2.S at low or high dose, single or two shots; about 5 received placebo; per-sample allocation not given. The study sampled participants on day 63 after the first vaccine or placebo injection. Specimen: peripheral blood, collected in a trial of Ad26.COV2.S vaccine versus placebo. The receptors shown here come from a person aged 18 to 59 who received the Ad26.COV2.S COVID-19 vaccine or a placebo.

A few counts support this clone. CDR3 sequence reads: CASSLYTGGRLGQYF. CDR3 sequence (DNA): TGTGCCAGCAGCTTATACACCGGGGGGAGGTTGGGGCAGTACTTC. The genes are TRBV7-9 and TRBJ2-7; 7 nucleotides agree with TRBD2. Germline assignment: CDR1 SEHNR and CDR2 FQNEAQ (reference sequence). CDR3 length: 15 residues. V shed 2 bases and J 9 bases; nucleotides not matched to a gene: 13.

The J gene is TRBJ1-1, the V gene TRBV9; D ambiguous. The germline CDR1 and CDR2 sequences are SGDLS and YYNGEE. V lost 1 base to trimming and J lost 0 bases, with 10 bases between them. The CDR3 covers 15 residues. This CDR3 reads CASSVSGTLNTEAFF. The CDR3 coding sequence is TGTGCCAGCAGCGTATCGGGTACACTGAACACTGAAGCTTTCTTT.